This entry lists 15 T cell receptor beta chains sequenced from one sample in a study of CD8 T cells in Susac syndrome (dated by TCRdb to between 2018 and 2020). The method behind the library was the immunoSEQ multiplex PCR assay. RNA was extracted using the RNeasy kit, and roughly 0.5 to 1 microgram was reverse transcribed with random hexamers. In-frame beta chains were kept once TCRdb had trimmed the public reads at Q25 with fastp and called clones with MiXCR. Rows with a matching CDR3 protein are joined into one entry that keeps the most common DNA and genes. Across this sample there are roughly 150,000 distinct CDR3 sequences, with 85% to 95% seen only once. The ten biggest clones cover approximately 0.15% of the sample. Sample: CD4+ T cells from PBMCs. These receptor sequences come from a human donor with Susac syndrome.

This chain links TRBV3-1 with TRBJ2-7; the match to TRBD2 covers 9 bases. Losses at the gene ends were 4 bases for V and 4 bases for J; bases not matched to a gene: 5. Per the germline V gene, CDR1 is LGHDT and CDR2 is YNNKEL (reference sequence). CDR3 length: 14 amino acids. CDR3: CASSLELAGYEQYF. In DNA form, the CDR3 reads TGTGCCAGCAGCCTAGAGCTAGCGGGGTACGAGCAGTACTTC.

The chain employs TRBV7-2 and TRBJ2-7; D possibly corresponds to TRBD2 (6 bases). The CDR3 contains 13 residues. The V end lost 5 bases, the J end lost 7 bases, and 15 bases lay between the germline ends. Germline V CDR1 and CDR2: SGHTA, FQGNSA. CDR3 region: CASSQPGVIEQYF. DNA for the CDR3: TGTGCCAGCAGCCAGCCGGGGGTCATAGAGCAGTACTTC.

This clonotype was seen once. The gene calls are TRBV5-1 and TRBJ1-2; perhaps TRBD1 as D (5 bases). Trimming took 1 base from V and 13 from J, leaving 17 bases between them. Germline values: CDR1 SGHRS, CDR2 YFSETQ. This CDR3 region has 13 residues. CDR3 residues: CASSLQEASGGTF. The CDR3 DNA follows: TGCGCCAGCAGCTTGCAGGAGGCATCCGGGGGCACCTTC.

This rearrangement joins TRBV9 to TRBJ2-5, with D uncertain. CDR3 length: 16 amino acids. V was pared by 0 bases and J by 5 bases, with 17 bases between. CDR1 and CDR2 (germline): SGDLS, YYNGEE. The CDR3 DNA is TGTGCCAGCAGCGTAGGTATAGCTGGGGATAGGGAGACCCAGTACTTC. This translates into CASSVGIAGDRETQYF.

The CDR3 DNA follows: TGTGCCAGCAGTGAAGCTCGGACAGGCAAAGAGACCCAGTACTTC. Its protein product is CASSEARTGKETQYF. The chain has TRBV6-1 and TRBJ2-5; 7 bases match TRBD1. The CDR3 sequence is 15 residues long. The germline V gene encodes CDR1 MNHNS and CDR2 SASEGT. With V trimmed by 0 bases and J by 3 bases, 4 bases remained unmatched.

V usage is TRBV10-3 and J usage is TRBJ2-5; unclear D gene. CDR3 size: 15 residues. V lost 5 bases and J lost 3, with 16 bases in between. Germline-derived CDR1 and CDR2 are ENHRY and SYGVKD. CDR3 coding DNA: TGTGCCATCAGTCAGCTTAGAGACCTTAAAGAGACCCAGTACTTC. It yields the protein CAISQLRDLKETQYF.

V and J are TRBV19 and TRBJ1-5; the D is unclear. This CDR3 is 13 amino acids long. V lost 3 bases and J 6 bases, leaving 9 bases between the germline ends. The V gene's germline CDR1 is LNHDA and CDR2 SQIVND (reference sequence). CDR3 in amino acids: CASSIRELQPQHF. The CDR3 nucleotides read TGTGCCAGTAGTATTCGGGAACTTCAGCCCCAGCATTTT.

V gene TRBV10-3 combines with J gene TRBJ1-2; perhaps TRBD1 as D (5 bases). Germline V lookup: CDR1 ENHRY, CDR2 SYGVKD. V was cut by 8 bases and J by 8 bases, with 15 bases left in between. The CDR3 is 12 residues long. The chain's CDR3 is CAIAAGLGGYTF. As DNA, the CDR3 is TGTGCCATCGCGGCAGGGCTAGGCGGCTACACCTTC.

The genes are TRBV12-3 or TRBV12-4 and TRBJ1-1, with unresolved D. Trimming shortened V by 4 bases and J by 8 bases, and 8 bases separated the two germline ends. The CDR3 runs 11 residues. CDR3 coding DNA: TGTGCCAGCAGTTCGGCTCCAGAAGCTTTCTTT. As protein: CASSSAPEAFF.

The gene calls are TRBV7-2 and TRBJ2-3, with 8 bases lining up with TRBD2. Per the germline V gene, CDR1 is SGHTA and CDR2 is FQGNSA. Trimming at V came to 1 base and at J to 13 bases, leaving 19 bases not matched to a gene. CDR3 length equals 17 residues. The CDR3 spells CASSLVGGRSGRPAEYF. The CDR3 DNA reads TGTGCCAGCAGCTTAGTAGGGGGAAGGAGCGGGAGACCGGCAGAGTATTTT. The whole variable domain, filled in from reference TRBV7-2 and TRBJ2-3, reads GAGVSQSPSNKVTEKGKDVELRCDPISGHTALYWYRQSLGQGLEFLIYFQGNSAPDKSGLPSDRFSAERTGGSVSTLTIQRTQQEDSAVYLCASSLVGGRSGRPAEYFGPGTRLTVL.

The CDR3: CASTPQGDTRYNEQFF. The CDR3 nucleotides read TGTGCCAGCACTCCTCAGGGGGACACCCGTTACAATGAGCAGTTCTTC. J is TRBJ2-1 and V is TRBV9; 7 bases align to TRBD1. CDR1 is SGDLS and CDR2 is YYNGEE in the germline V gene. J lost 4 bases, V lost 6 bases, and 13 bases had no gene match. The CDR3 runs to 16 residues.

The chain carries TRBV12-3 or TRBV12-4 and TRBJ1-1; 8 bases agree with TRBD1. Trimming at V came to 3 bases and at J to 6 bases, leaving 9 bases not matched to a gene. This CDR3 has 15 amino acids. The CDR3 DNA sequence: TGTGCCAGCAGTTTGTTGGACAGGGTTGGTGCTGAAGCTTTCTTT. This codes for CASSLLDRVGAEAFF.

This chain uses TRBV6-1 with TRBJ2-3; D is tentatively TRBD1 or TRBD2 (6 bases each). V was pared by 4 bases and J by 1 base, with 15 bases between. The CDR3 loop spans 16 amino acids. From germline, CDR1 is MNHNS and CDR2 SASEGT. The CDR3 DNA is TGTGCCAGCAGTGCCCTGGAGGGGGGAGGCACAGATACGCAGTATTTT. Amino acid sequence: CASSALEGGGTDTQYF.

The genes are TRBV4-1 and TRBJ2-5; TRBD1 matches at 9 bases. Trimming removed 4 bases from V and 5 bases from J; junction bases left unmatched: 5. The CDR3 length is 14 residues. The germline gives CDR1 MGHRA, CDR2 YSYEKL. CDR3 in amino acids: CASSRTGEDETQYF. DNA for the CDR3: TGCGCCAGCAGCCGGACAGGGGAGGACGAGACCCAGTACTTC.

Only one count was recorded for this clonotype. V and J are TRBV12-3 or TRBV12-4 and TRBJ2-5; D is possibly TRBD1 (6 bases). The CDR3 has 15 residues. The V gene lost 7 bases and the J gene lost 2 bases, with 17 bases spanning the gap. CDR3: CASTAEDRLQETQYF. In nucleotides, the CDR3 is TGTGCCAGCACCGCCGAGGACAGACTGCAAGAGACCCAGTACTTC.